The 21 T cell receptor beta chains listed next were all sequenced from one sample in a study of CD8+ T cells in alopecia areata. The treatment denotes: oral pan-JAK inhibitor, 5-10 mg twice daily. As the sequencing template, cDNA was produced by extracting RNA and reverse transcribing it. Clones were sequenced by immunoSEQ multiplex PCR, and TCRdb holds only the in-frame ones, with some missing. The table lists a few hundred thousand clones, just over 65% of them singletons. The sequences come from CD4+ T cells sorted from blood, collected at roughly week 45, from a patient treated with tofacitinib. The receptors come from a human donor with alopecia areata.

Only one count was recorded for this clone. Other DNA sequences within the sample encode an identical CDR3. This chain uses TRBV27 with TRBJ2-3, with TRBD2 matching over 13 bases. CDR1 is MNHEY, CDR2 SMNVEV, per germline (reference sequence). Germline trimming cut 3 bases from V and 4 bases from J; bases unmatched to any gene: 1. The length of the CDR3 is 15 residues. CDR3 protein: CASSLTSGGSDTQYF. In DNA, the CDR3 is TGTGCCAGCAGTTTGACTAGCGGGGGGTCAGATACGCAGTATTTT.

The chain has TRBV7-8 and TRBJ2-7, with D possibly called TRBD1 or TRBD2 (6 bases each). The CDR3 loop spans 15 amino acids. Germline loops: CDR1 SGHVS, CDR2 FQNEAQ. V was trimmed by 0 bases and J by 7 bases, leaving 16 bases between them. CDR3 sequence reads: CASSLARGAPREQYF. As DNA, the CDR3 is TGTGCCAGCAGCTTAGCGAGGGGGGCCCCACGGGAGCAGTACTTC.

The CDR3 here is CASRTGGTYNSPLHF. The CDR3 nucleotides read TGTGCCAGTCGTACAGGGGGGACCTATAATTCACCCCTCCACTTT. The gene calls are TRBV6-5 and TRBJ1-6; the match to TRBD1 covers 8 bases. V lost 9 bases to trimming and J lost 2 bases; unmatched junction nucleotides: 6. The CDR3 runs to 15 residues. Per the germline V gene, CDR1 is MNHEY and CDR2 is SVGAGI.

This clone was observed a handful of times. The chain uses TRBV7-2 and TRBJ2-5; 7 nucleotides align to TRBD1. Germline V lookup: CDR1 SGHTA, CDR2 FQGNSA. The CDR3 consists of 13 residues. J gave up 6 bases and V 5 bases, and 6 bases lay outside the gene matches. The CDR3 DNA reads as TGTGCCAGCAGCGCTCGACAGGGCCAGACCCAGTACTTC. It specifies CASSARQGQTQYF.

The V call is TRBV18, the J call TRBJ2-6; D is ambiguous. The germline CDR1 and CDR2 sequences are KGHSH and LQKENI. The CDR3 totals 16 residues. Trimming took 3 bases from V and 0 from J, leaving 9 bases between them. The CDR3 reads CASSPDPFSGANVLTF. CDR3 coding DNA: TGTGCCAGCTCACCGGACCCATTCTCTGGGGCCAACGTCCTGACTTTC.

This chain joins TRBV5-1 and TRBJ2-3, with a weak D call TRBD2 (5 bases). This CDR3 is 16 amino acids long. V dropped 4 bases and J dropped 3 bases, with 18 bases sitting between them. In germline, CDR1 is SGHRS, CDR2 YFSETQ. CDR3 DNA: TGCGCCAGCAGCGGGAGCAAGGATTCGAGTACAGATACGCAGTATTTT. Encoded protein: CASSGSKDSSTDTQYF.

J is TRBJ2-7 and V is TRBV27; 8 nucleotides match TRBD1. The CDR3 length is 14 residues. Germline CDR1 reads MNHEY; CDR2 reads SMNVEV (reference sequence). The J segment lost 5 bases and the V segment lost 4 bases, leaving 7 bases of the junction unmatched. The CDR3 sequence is CASSSRDRRHEQYF. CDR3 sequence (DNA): TGTGCCAGCAGTTCCCGGGACAGGCGACACGAGCAGTACTTC.

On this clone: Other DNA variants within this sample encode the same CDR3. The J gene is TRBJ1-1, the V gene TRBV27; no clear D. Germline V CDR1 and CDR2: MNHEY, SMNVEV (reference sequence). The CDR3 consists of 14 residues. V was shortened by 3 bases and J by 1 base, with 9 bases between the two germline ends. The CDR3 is CASSFGQRNTEAFF. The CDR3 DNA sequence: TGTGCCAGCAGTTTCGGGCAGAGGAACACTGAAGCTTTCTTT.

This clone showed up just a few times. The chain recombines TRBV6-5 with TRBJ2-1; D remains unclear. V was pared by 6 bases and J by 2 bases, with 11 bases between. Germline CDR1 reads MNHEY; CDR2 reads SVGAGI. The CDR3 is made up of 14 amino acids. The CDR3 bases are TGTGCCAGCAGCAGGCTCGCGACCTACAATGAGCAGTTCTTC. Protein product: CASSRLATYNEQFF.

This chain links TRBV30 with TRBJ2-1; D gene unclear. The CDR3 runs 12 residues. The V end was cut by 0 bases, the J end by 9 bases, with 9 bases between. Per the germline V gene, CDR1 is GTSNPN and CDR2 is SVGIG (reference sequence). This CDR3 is CAWSVSLAEQFF. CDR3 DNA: TGTGCCTGGAGTGTAAGTCTCGCTGAGCAGTTCTTC.

CDR3 DNA: TGTGCCAGCAGCTCGAGGACTAGCGGGATGACAGATACGCAGTATTTT. Protein product: CASSSRTSGMTDTQYF. This chain links TRBV7-6 with TRBJ2-3; 12 bases agree with TRBD2. CDR3 length: 16 amino acids. J was trimmed by 3 bases and V by 4 bases; bases with no gene match: 5. Looked up from germline, CDR1 is SGHVS and CDR2 is FNYEAQ.

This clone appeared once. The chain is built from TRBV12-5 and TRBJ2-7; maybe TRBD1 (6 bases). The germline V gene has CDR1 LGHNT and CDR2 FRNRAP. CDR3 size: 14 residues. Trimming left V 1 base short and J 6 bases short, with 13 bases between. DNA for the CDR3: TGTGCTAGTGGTTTGGGTTCCCAGGGGTTCGAGCAGTACTTC. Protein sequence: CASGLGSQGFEQYF.

The chain's CDR3 is CAWSVKGWVTEAFF. CDR3 nucleotide sequence: TGTGCCTGGAGTGTAAAGGGTTGGGTCACTGAAGCTTTCTTT. V and J are TRBV30 and TRBJ1-1; D is undetermined. The CDR3 totals 14 residues. The V gene's germline CDR1 is GTSNPN and CDR2 SVGIG (reference sequence). V was shortened by 0 bases and J by 4 bases, with 12 bases between the two germline ends.

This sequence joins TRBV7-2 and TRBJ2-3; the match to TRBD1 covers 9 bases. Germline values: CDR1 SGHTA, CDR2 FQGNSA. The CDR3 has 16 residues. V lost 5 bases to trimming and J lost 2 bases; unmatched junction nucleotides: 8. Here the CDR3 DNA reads TGTGCCAGCAGCCTCGGGACAGGGATTCCCACAGATACGCAGTATTTT. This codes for CASSLGTGIPTDTQYF.

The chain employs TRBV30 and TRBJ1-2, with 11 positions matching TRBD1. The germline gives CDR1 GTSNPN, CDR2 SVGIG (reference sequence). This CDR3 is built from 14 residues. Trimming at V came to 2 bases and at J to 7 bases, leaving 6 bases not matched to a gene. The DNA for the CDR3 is TGTGCCTGGAGTCCATACGGGACAGGGGGTGGCTACACCTTC. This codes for CAWSPYGTGGGYTF.

CDR3 sequence: CSVDGLTEAFF. CDR3 bases: TGCAGCGTCGATGGTCTAACTGAAGCTTTCTTT. The chain carries TRBV29-1 and TRBJ1-1; D remains ambiguous. The CDR3 runs 11 residues. From germline, CDR1 is SQVTM and CDR2 ANQGSEA. V gave up 6 bases and J gave up 5 bases, with 10 bases separating them.

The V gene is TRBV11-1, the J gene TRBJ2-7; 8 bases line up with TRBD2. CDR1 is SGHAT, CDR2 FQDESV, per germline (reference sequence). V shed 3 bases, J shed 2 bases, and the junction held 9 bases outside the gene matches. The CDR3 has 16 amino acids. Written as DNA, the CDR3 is TGTGCCAGCAGCTTTGGGCTAGCGGGTGAAACCTACGAGCAGTACTTC. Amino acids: CASSFGLAGETYEQYF.

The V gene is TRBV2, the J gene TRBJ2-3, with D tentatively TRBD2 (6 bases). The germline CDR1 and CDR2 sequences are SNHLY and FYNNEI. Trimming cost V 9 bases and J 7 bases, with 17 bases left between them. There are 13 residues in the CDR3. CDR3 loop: CARGTVGENTQYF. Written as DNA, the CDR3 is TGTGCCAGAGGGACTGTGGGGGAGAATACGCAGTATTTT.

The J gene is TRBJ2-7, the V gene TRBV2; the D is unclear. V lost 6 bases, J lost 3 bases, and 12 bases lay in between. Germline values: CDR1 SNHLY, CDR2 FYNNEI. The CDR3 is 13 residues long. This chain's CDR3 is CASRLTPFYEQYF. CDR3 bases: TGTGCCAGCAGATTGACGCCGTTCTACGAGCAGTACTTC.

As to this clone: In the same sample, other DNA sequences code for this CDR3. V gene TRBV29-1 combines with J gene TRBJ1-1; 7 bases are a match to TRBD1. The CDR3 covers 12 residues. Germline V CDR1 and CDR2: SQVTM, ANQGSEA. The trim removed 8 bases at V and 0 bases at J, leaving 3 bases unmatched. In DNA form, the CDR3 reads TGCAGCATCGACAGGGTGAACACTGAAGCTTTCTTT. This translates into CSIDRVNTEAFF.

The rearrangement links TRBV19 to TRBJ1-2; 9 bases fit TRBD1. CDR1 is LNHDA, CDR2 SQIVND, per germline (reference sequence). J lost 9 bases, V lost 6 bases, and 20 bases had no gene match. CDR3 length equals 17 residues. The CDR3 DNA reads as TGTGCCAGTAGCCCAAGATCCACCGGGACAGGGAGAAGAAGCTACACCTTC. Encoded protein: CASSPRSTGTGRRSYTF.